A single sample gave rise to the 10 T cell receptor beta chains below, sequenced in a study of T cell responses to AZD1222 COVID-19 vaccine. Sequencing was performed with immunoSEQ multiplex PCR; in TCRdb, only in-frame clones are kept and a portion is missing. The sample shows some 180,000 clones, approximately 90% of them seen only once. The specimen was peripheral blood, collected on day 0 of AZD1222 vaccination. The origin of the receptors is an adult in good health.

This chain connects TRBV18 to TRBJ2-7, with D perhaps assigned TRBD1 or TRBD2 (5 bases each). Trimming took 2 bases from V and 6 from J, leaving 14 bases between them. CDR3 length equals 14 residues. Per germline, CDR1 KGHSH and CDR2 LQKENI. CDR3 sequence: CASSPGTHSTEQYF. The DNA for the CDR3 is TGTGCCAGCTCACCAGGGACCCATTCGACCGAGCAGTACTTC.

The chain joins TRBV18 to TRBJ2-1, with 10 bases fitting TRBD2. The CDR3 has 19 amino acids. Per germline, CDR1 KGHSH and CDR2 LQKENI. Trimming cost V 2 bases and J 2 bases; bases outside gene matches: 12. In DNA, the CDR3 is TGTGCCAGCTCACCATCTTTACTAGCGGGGCCTTCGCCCTACAATGAGCAGTTCTTC. This codes for CASSPSLLAGPSPYNEQFF.

This clone was recorded once. V gene TRBV19 combines with J gene TRBJ2-3, with 13 positions matching TRBD2. Germline assignment: CDR1 LNHDA and CDR2 SQIVND (reference sequence). The V gene end was trimmed by 5 bases and the J gene end by 6 bases; junction bases not matched to a gene: 11. The CDR3 is made up of 17 amino acids. The CDR3 DNA reads as TGTGCCAGTAGTCTATATTCGGGACTAGCGGGGCCCGATACGCAGTATTTT. Translated: CASSLYSGLAGPDTQYF.

This chain connects TRBV5-1 to TRBJ1-5; D is unclear. Germline V gene sequence: CDR1 SGHRS, CDR2 YFSETQ. V lost 2 bases and J lost 6, with 9 bases in between. The CDR3 totals 13 residues. This chain's CDR3 is CASSFTHGQPQHF. In DNA form, the CDR3 reads TGCGCCAGCAGCTTCACACACGGTCAGCCCCAGCATTTT.

CDR3 nucleotide sequence: TGTGCCAGTGCAGGGTTCAACGAGCAGTACTTC. It yields the protein CASAGFNEQYF. The rearrangement joins TRBV19 to TRBJ2-7; tentative D call: TRBD1 (5 bases). Germline V gives CDR1 LNHDA, CDR2 SQIVND (reference sequence). The V and J ends lost 8 bases and 5 bases respectively, with 10 bases between them. This CDR3 contains 11 residues.

The chain joins TRBV5-1 to TRBJ2-5; unclear D gene. The CDR3 totals 11 residues. Germline V gene data show CDR1 as SGHRS and CDR2 as YFSETQ. V was shortened by 1 base and J by 4 bases, with 2 bases between the two germline ends. CDR3 DNA: TGCGCCAGCAGCTTGAGAGAGACCCAGTACTTC. Translation: CASSLRETQYF.

The rearrangement joins TRBV7-2 to TRBJ2-5; TRBD1 might be the D (5 bases). This CDR3 has 15 amino acids. Between the trimmed V and J ends, which lost 5 bases and 5 bases, there was a span of 18 bases. Germline CDR1 and CDR2: SGHTA and FQGNSA. CDR3 protein: CASSVNRFPGETQYF. The DNA for the CDR3 is TGTGCCAGCAGCGTAAACAGGTTCCCCGGGGAGACCCAGTACTTC.

The V and J genes are TRBV5-5 and TRBJ1-4; D remains ambiguous. The germline V gene has CDR1 SGHKS and CDR2 YYEKEE (reference sequence). The ends were cut back, 7 bases at V and 3 bases at J, with 16 bases in the middle. The CDR3 contains 15 residues. The CDR3 coding sequence is TGTGCCAGCGGATCTTTCGGAGTTTCTAATGAAAAACTGTTTTTT. Amino acid sequence: CASGSFGVSNEKLFF.

This rearrangement joins TRBV7-2 to TRBJ1-3, with 11 bases matching TRBD1. Germline V lookup: CDR1 SGHTA, CDR2 FQGNSA. The CDR3 has 16 amino acids. V lost 4 bases and J lost 1; bases outside the gene matches: 3. The CDR3 DNA sequence: TGTGCCAGCAGCTCAGGACAGGGGGCTTCTGGAAACACCATATATTTT. Amino acid sequence: CASSSGQGASGNTIYF.

This clone was recorded only once. The chain is built from TRBV7-9 and TRBJ2-5; TRBD2 might be the D (5 bases). The CDR3 runs 16 residues. CDR1 is SEHNR and CDR2 is FQNEAQ in the germline V gene (reference sequence). Trimming pared 5 bases from V and 5 bases from J, leaving 21 bases between. The CDR3 region is CASSLGPFAGGETQYF. CDR3 in DNA: TGTGCCAGCAGCCTAGGACCCTTCGCGGGTGGTGAGACCCAGTACTTC.